The table lists the clone carrying this T cell receptor beta chain with a few counts. Its specificity is not known. The data originate from a study of T cell repertoires in cytomegalovirus infection. About the study: Signatures in public TCR beta sequences pointed to both CMV infection and matching HLA type.

V dropped 3 bases and J dropped 5; count of bases not matched to a gene: 9. Germline lookup yields CDR1 MDHEN and CDR2 SYDVKM. This CDR3 has 16 amino acids. Each CDR3 protein is one row after TCRdb ran MiXCR on the reads. The data show some 700,000 distinct CDR3 sequences, with around 32% seen just once and 15% to 20% held by the top ten. The receptor comes from a human donor in good health (CMV status not recorded). Some clones in this sample may be carry-over from other donors' samples. The chain recombines TRBV28 with TRBJ2-3; TRBD2 matches at 9 bases. Sequenced material: cultured PBMCs, taken from culture after CMV antigen stimulation. CDR3 protein: CASSLLGGGAGDTQYF. CDR3 coding DNA: TGTGCCAGCAGTTTGTTAGGCGGGGGGGCGGGAGATACGCAGTATTTT.